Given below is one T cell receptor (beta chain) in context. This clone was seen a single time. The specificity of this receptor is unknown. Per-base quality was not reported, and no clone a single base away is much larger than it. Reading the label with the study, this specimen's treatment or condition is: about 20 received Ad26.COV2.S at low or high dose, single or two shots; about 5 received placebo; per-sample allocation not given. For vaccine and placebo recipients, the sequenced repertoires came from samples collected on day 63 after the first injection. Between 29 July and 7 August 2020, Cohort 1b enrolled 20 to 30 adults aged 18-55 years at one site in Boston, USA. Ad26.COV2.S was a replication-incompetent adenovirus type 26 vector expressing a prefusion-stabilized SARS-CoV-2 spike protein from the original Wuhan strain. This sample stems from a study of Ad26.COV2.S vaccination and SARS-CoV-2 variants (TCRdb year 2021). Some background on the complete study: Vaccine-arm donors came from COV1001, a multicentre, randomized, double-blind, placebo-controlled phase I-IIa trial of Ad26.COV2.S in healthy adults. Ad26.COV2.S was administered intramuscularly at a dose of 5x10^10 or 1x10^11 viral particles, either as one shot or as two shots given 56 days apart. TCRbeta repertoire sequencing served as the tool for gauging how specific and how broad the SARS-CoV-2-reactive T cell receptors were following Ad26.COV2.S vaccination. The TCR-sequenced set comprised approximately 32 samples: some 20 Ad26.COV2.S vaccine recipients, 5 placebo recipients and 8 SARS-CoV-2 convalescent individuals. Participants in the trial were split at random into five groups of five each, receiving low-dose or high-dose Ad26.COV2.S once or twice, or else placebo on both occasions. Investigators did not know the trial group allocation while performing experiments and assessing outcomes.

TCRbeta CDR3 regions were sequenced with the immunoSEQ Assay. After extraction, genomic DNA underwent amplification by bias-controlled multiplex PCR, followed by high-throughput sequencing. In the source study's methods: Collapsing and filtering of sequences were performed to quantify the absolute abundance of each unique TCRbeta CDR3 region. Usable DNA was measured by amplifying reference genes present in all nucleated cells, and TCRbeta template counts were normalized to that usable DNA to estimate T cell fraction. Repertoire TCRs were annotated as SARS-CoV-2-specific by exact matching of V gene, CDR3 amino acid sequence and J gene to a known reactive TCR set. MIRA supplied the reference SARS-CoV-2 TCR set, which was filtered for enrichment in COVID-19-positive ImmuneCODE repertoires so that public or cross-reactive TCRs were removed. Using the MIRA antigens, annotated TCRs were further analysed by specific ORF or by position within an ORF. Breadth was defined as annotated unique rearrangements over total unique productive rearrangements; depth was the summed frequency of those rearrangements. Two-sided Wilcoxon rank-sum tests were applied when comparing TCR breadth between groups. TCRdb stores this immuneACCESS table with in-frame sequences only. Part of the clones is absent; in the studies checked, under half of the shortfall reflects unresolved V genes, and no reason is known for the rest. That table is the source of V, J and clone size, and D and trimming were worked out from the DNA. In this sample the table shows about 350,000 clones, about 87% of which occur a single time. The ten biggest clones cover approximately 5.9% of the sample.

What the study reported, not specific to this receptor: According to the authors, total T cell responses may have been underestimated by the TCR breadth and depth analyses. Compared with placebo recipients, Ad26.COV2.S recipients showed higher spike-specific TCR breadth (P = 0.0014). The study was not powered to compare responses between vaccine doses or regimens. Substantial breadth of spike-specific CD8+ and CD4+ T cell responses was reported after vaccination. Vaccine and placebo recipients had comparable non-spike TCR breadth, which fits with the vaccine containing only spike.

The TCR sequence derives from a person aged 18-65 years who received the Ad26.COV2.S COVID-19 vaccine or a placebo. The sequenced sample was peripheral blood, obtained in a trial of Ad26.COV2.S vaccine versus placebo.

The CDR3 amino acid sequence is: CARSPRQGGEQYF. In nucleotide form, the sequence is TGTGCCAGAAGCCCACGACAGGGCGGCGAGCAGTACTTC. The V gene is TRBV5-3 and the J gene is TRBJ2-7; TRBD1 aligns with 7 central bases. TRBV5-3 is marked as an open reading frame, function uncertain. The CDR3 holds 13 amino acids from the cysteine to the phenylalanine. Only the CDR3 DNA stays, 39 bases, in frame from base 1. Compared with germline, V lacks 4 bases and J lacks 6 bases; bases without a gene match: 7.